Listed below are T cell receptor beta chains from one sample, sequenced in a study of T cells in narcolepsy. The assay was immunoSEQ multiplex PCR, and TCRdb's table has in-frame clones only and misses some. This sample has under 20,000 clones, with around 84% found just once. Specimen: memory (CD45RA-) CD4+ T cells from blood. All receptors come from a human donor in good health. Each CDR3 is given with its conserved first and last residue. D genes are given only for firm matches. The listing skips clone size in some rows; elsewhere it reads once, few, many or a size class.

>TRBV7-2|TRBJ1-1|.|.
CASSLARGFEAFF
TGTGCCAGCAGCTTAGCGCGGGGGTTTGAAGCTTTCTTT
>TRBV11-3|TRBJ2-1|.|.
CASSLNSENEQFF
TGTGCCAGCAGCTTAAATTCGGAGAATGAGCAGTTCTTC
>TRBV27|TRBJ1-2|.|.
CASSFSGQNYGYTF
TGTGCCAGCAGTTTCTCGGGCCAGAACTATGGCTACACCTTC
>TRBV30|TRBJ1-1|.|.
CAWRLPGQNTEAFF
TGTGCCTGGCGACTCCCGGGACAGAACACTGAAGCTTTCTTT
>TRBV19|TRBJ2-3|.|TRBD1
CASSIEGTGRTDTQYF
TGTGCCAGTAGTATAGAGGGGACAGGGAGAACAGATACGCAGTATTTT
>TRBV6-1|TRBJ2-7|.|TRBD1
CASSYDRGRREQYF
TGTGCCAGCAGTTATGACAGGGGGCGTCGAGAGCAGTACTTC
>TRBV5-4|TRBJ1-4|.|.
CASSWGGVGEKLFF
TGTGCCAGCAGCTGGGGGGGCGTTGGTGAAAAACTGTTTTTT
>TRBV5-1|TRBJ1-4|.|.
CASSFSVTDTNEKLFF
TGCGCCAGCAGCTTCAGTGTGACAGACACTAATGAAAAACTGTTTTTT
>TRBV21-1|TRBJ1-5|once|.
CASSKEGKEPNQPQHF
TGTGCCAGCAGCAAAGAAGGAAAGGAGCCCAATCAGCCCCAGCATTTT
>TRBV30|TRBJ2-5|.|.
CAGRRWGQETQYF
TGTGCCGGAAGACGGTGGGGACAAGAGACCCAGTACTTC
>TRBV11-3|TRBJ2-1|.|TRBD2
CASSLVGASGTVEQFF
TGTGCCAGCAGCTTAGTCGGTGCTAGCGGGACCGTTGAGCAGTTCTTC
>TRBV5-1|TRBJ2-3|.|TRBD2
CASSLGAGGQDTQYF
TGCGCCAGCAGCTTGGGAGCGGGAGGACAAGATACGCAGTATTTT
>TRBV9|TRBJ2-1|.|TRBD2
CASSVVPSGIGNEQFF
TGTGCCAGCAGCGTAGTCCCTAGCGGGATCGGGAATGAGCAGTTCTTC
>TRBV2|TRBJ2-5|.|TRBD2
CASSEMPLNSGGIQETQYF
TGTGCCAGCAGTGAAATGCCCTTGAATAGCGGGGGAATCCAAGAGACCCAGTACTTC
>TRBV6-6|TRBJ2-3|.|.
CASSYAPPYTQYF
TGTGCCAGCAGTTACGCCCCCCCCTATACGCAGTATTTT
>TRBV5-5|TRBJ2-5|.|.
CASSLDPRAGTETQYF
TGTGCCAGCAGCTTGGATCCCAGGGCGGGAACGGAGACCCAGTACTTC
>TRBV11-3|TRBJ1-1|once|.
CASSPGGGGKSNTEAFF
TGTGCCAGCAGCCCCGGAGGGGGGGGAAAATCGAACACTGAAGCTTTCTTT
>TRBV14|TRBJ2-5|.|.
CASSPQFVGETQYF
TGTGCCAGCAGCCCCCAGTTCGTGGGTGAAACCCAGTACTTC
>TRBV5-1|TRBJ1-1|.|.
CASSFRQGTEAFF
TGCGCCAGCAGCTTCCGGCAGGGCACTGAAGCTTTCTTT
>TRBV7-9|TRBJ1-2|.|.
CASSLSQGYGYTF
TGTGCCAGCAGCTTATCGCAGGGGTATGGCTACACCTTC
>TRBV7-2|TRBJ1-1|once|.
CASSREQRGSEAFF
TGTGCCAGCAGCCGAGAGCAGCGGGGTTCTGAAGCTTTCTTT
>TRBV7-3|TRBJ2-1|.|TRBD2
CASSLGLAGRWHEQFF
TGTGCCAGCAGCCTAGGACTAGCGGGTCGGTGGCATGAGCAGTTCTTC
>TRBV18|TRBJ2-3|.|.
CASSPPRGSVGADTQYF
TGTGCCAGCTCACCACCTCGAGGGAGCGTTGGGGCAGATACGCAGTATTTT
>TRBV28|TRBJ2-5|.|.
CATSVGIRTQYF
TGTGCCACCTCCGTCGGAATCCGGACCCAGTACTTC
>TRBV4-3|TRBJ1-4|.|.
CASSQDLEGRVYEKLFF
TGCGCCAGCAGCCAAGATTTGGAGGGCAGGGTATATGAAAAACTGTTTTTT
>TRBV5-1|TRBJ2-2|.|.
CASSFRQGRGGELFF
TGCGCCAGCAGCTTCCGTCAGGGGAGAGGCGGGGAGCTGTTTTTT
>TRBV6-5|TRBJ1-6|.|TRBD1
CASSGRQGESPLHF
TGTGCCAGCAGCGGAAGACAGGGGGAATCACCCCTCCACTTT
>TRBV13|TRBJ2-7|.|TRBD2
CASSYLGTNLNYEQYF
TGTGCCAGCAGCTACCTAGGGACTAACCTTAACTACGAGCAGTACTTC
>TRBV6-1|TRBJ1-4|.|TRBD1
CASSVGTGGEKLFF
TGTGCCAGCAGTGTCGGAACAGGGGGTGAAAAACTGTTTTTT
>TRBV5-1|TRBJ1-1|.|.
CASSSTPTGGQTEAFF
TGCGCCAGCAGCAGTACCCCGACGGGGGGCCAGACTGAAGCTTTCTTT
>TRBV29-1|TRBJ2-1|.|TRBD2
CSVEASGTAEQFF
TGCAGCGTTGAGGCTAGCGGAACCGCTGAGCAGTTCTTC
>TRBV10-3|TRBJ2-1|.|.
CAITADSGAREQFF
TGTGCCATCACGGCGGATTCGGGAGCACGGGAGCAGTTCTTC